A single sample gave rise to the 9 T cell receptor beta chains below, sequenced in a study of T cell repertoires in cytomegalovirus infection. TCRdb passed the reads through MiXCR, listing each CDR3 protein once. Of around 210,000 distinct CDR3 sequences listed, roughly 6.5% were seen once; the top ten hold around 6.5%. Input material: PBMCs. Every receptor here comes from a human donor in good health (CMV status not recorded). Some clones in this sample may be carry-over from other donors' samples.

Note on this clonotype: A much more abundant neighbour one base away suggests this may be a read error. The genes are TRBV6-1 and TRBJ1-4; D unresolved. The CDR3 is made up of 16 amino acids. Germline V gene data show CDR1 as MNHNS and CDR2 as SASEGT. DNA of the CDR3: TGTGCCAGCAGTGAAAACGGAGGGCAGTTGAATGAAAAACCGTTTTTT. Protein: CASSENGGQLNEKPFF.

In its sample, this clonotype was seen many times. The chain recombines TRBV20-1 with TRBJ1-5; 7 bases are shared with TRBD1. V was pared by 3 bases and J by 2 bases, with 4 bases of the junction left unmatched. The CDR3 runs to 14 residues. The germline gives CDR1 DFQATT, CDR2 SNEGSKA (reference sequence). DNA for the CDR3: TGCAGTGCTAGGACAGGGTCGGGCAATCAGCCCCAGCATTTT. Translating it yields CSARTGSGNQPQHF.

This clonotype came up many times. The chain combines TRBV29-1 with TRBJ2-3; no clear D. The CDR3 loop spans 12 amino acids. V was shortened by 4 bases and J by 1 base, with 6 bases between the two germline ends. The germline V gene encodes CDR1 SQVTM and CDR2 ANQGSEA. CDR3 amino acids: CSVGRGTDTQYF. CDR3 nucleotides: TGCAGCGTTGGTAGGGGCACAGATACGCAGTATTTT.

This clonotype was counted between two and nine times. V and J are TRBV6-5 and TRBJ2-7; D is perhaps TRBD1 (5 bases). The V and J ends lost 3 bases and 2 bases respectively, with 11 bases between them. CDR1 is MNHEY and CDR2 is SVGAGI in the germline V gene. The CDR3 runs 14 residues. CDR3 in amino acids: CASSYQGGTYEQYF. DNA of the CDR3: TGTGCCAGCAGTTATCAGGGCGGAACCTACGAGCAGTACTTC.

This chain uses TRBV20-1 with TRBJ1-1, with D maybe TRBD1 (6 bases). This CDR3 spans 15 amino acids. Per germline, CDR1 DFQATT and CDR2 SNEGSKA (reference sequence). V lost 6 bases and J lost 1, with 18 bases in between. CDR3 residues: CSAEGDRQGNTEAFF. CDR3 nucleotides: TGCAGTGCCGAGGGAGACAGGCAGGGGAACACTGAAGCTTTCTTT.

This clonotype appeared many times. The V and J genes are TRBV7-9 and TRBJ1-6; D is uncertain. Germline V gene lookup returns CDR1 SEHNR and CDR2 FQNEAQ (reference sequence). The CDR3 length is 14 residues. The V and J ends lost 5 bases and 10 bases respectively, with 15 bases between them. The CDR3 sequence is CASSALTRNSPLHF. The CDR3 DNA follows: TGTGCCAGCAGCGCCCTGACCCGAAACTCACCCCTCCACTTT.

This clonotype appeared many times. The junction departs from germline at one end; a sequencing error may be responsible. The rearrangement joins TRBV29-1 to TRBJ1-2, with D perhaps matching TRBD1 (5 bases). In germline, CDR1 is SQVTM, CDR2 ANQGSEA. The CDR3 runs 16 residues. The DNA of the CDR3 is TGCAGCGTCGAAGCTGTTGGTGGGGGTCTAGGGTATGGCTACACCTTC. Translation: CSVEAVGGGLGYGYTF.

This clonotype was observed at least ten times. The CDR3 DNA reads TGCAGTGGGGGGGGGGTCTGGACTGAAGCTTTCTTT. Its translation is CSGGGVWTEAFF. This chain uses TRBV20-1 with TRBJ1-1; D might be TRBD1 (5 bases). In germline, CDR1 is DFQATT, CDR2 SNEGSKA (reference sequence). This CDR3 comprises 12 residues. V lost 7 bases and J 5 bases, leaving 14 bases between the germline ends.

This clonotype was picked up many times. The V call is TRBV7-2, the J call TRBJ1-6, with a weak D call TRBD1 (5 bases). The germline CDR1 and CDR2 sequences are SGHTA and FQGNSA. Trimming took off 4 bases at V and 0 bases at J, with 19 bases between the two ends. This CDR3 comprises 19 residues. The CDR3 DNA sequence: TGTGCCAGCAGCTCCCATAGGGGTCCGGGAAGCTCCTATAATTCACCCCTCCACTTT. It translates to CASSSHRGPGSSYNSPLHF.